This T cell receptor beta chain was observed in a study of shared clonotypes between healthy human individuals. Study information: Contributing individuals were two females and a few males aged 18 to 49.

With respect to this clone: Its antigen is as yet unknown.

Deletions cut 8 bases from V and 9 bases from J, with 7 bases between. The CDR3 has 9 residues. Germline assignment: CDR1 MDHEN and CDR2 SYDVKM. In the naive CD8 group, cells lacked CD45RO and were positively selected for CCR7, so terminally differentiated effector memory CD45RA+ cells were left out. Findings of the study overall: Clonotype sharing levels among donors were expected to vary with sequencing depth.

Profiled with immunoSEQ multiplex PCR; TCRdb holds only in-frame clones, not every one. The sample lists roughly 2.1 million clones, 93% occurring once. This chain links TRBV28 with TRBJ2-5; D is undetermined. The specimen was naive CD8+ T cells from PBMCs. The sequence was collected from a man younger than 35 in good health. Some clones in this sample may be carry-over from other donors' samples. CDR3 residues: CASHPPQYF. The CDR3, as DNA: TGTGCCAGCCATCCGCCCCAGTACTTC.